This T cell receptor beta chain was documented in a study of T-cell reconstitution after alpha-beta-depleted transplantation in children. Study conclusions and caveats: From newly produced T cells came most of the T-cell counts and diversity one year after transplant. Expanded clones from the graft, numbering several hundred, reportedly supplied alpha-beta T cells about two months after transplant.

Germline CDR1 is MDHEN and CDR2 is SYDVKM. The germline V and J ends were trimmed by 5 bases and 3 bases, with 2 bases remaining between them. This CDR3 is built from 10 residues. This clonotype was counted ten times or more. The antigen is unknown. Library preparation (for TCRbeta) was performed with unique molecular identifiers. TCRdb reprocessed the PCR reads via MiXCR and lists one record per CDR3 protein. The sample lists approximately 98,000 distinct CDR3 sequences; about 6.5% were seen once. The TCR comes from a male patient between 2 and 10 years old who had a stem cell transplant for acute lymphoblastic leukemia, so the T cells may come from the graft donor. The sequencing here drew on PBMCs, mostly from graft donor cells, taken 360 days after TCRalphabeta/CD19-depleted stem cell transplant. The J gene is TRBJ2-7, the V gene TRBV28, with D uncertain. The CDR3 coding sequence is TGTGCCAGCAGTGACTACGAGCAGTACTTC. Encoded protein: CASSDYEQYF.